Presented here are 32 T cell receptor beta chains from one specimen sequenced in a study of T cells in Graves' hyperthyroidism and ophthalmopathy. TCR beta CDR3 region amplification was performed from RNA transcripts. When the TCR CDR3 underwent first-round RT-PCR, the HTBI primer set was used. TCRdb re-called the multiplex PCR reads with MiXCR, one entry per CDR3 protein. The sample yields hundreds of thousands of distinct CDR3 sequences, 22% seen once. Sequencing input: blood. These receptors were collected from a woman in her 70s with Graves' ophthalmopathy.

This chain links TRBV20-1 with TRBJ2-2; TRBD2 matches at 10 bases. Germline CDR1 and CDR2: DFQATT and SNEGSKA (reference sequence). The CDR3 runs 16 residues. V gave up 6 bases and J gave up 1 base; unmatched junction bases: 8. CDR3 in DNA: TGCAGTGCAAGGCGTAGCGGGAGGAAGAACACCGGGGAGCTGTTTTTT. As protein: CSARRSGRKNTGELFF.

There are a few counts of this clonotype. The rearrangement joins TRBV6-1 to TRBJ2-7, with 12 bases aligning to TRBD1. The CDR3 is 15 residues long. Germline trimming cut 10 bases from V and 7 bases from J; bases unmatched to any gene: 14. Germline V gives CDR1 MNHNS, CDR2 SASEGT. Written as DNA, the CDR3 is TGTGCCACCTCACGTATCGGGACAGGGGGCGGGGAGCAGTACTTC. Amino acid sequence: CATSRIGTGGGEQYF.

The V call is TRBV30, the J call TRBJ2-2; D gene unclear. CDR1 and CDR2 from the germline V gene are GTSNPN and SVGIG (reference sequence). Deletions cut 2 bases from V and 5 bases from J, with 12 bases between. This CDR3 region has 14 residues. The CDR3 nucleotides read TGTGCCTGGAGTTCGATACTCTCTACCGGGGAGCTGTTTTTT. This sequence encodes CAWSSILSTGELFF.

This clonotype occurred a few times. V and J are TRBV29-1 and TRBJ2-1; 12 nucleotides agree with TRBD2. V lost 2 bases to trimming and J lost 0 bases; unmatched junction nucleotides: 11. Per germline, CDR1 SQVTM and CDR2 ANQGSEA. The CDR3 is 19 residues long. Written as DNA, the CDR3 is TGCAGCGTTGAACCCGGGACTAGCGGGCCCAGGAGCTCCTACAATGAGCAGTTCTTC. Translation: CSVEPGTSGPRSSYNEQFF.

This clonotype was observed at least ten times. This chain connects TRBV6-2 or TRBV6-3 to TRBJ1-1, with 10 bases that match TRBD1. Per the germline V gene, CDR1 is MNHEY and CDR2 is SVGEGT. The CDR3 extends over 15 amino acids. The V gene end was trimmed by 5 bases and the J gene end by 3 bases; junction bases not matched to a gene: 6. CDR3 sequence: CASSLPTGGYTEAFF. In nucleotides, the CDR3 is TGTGCCAGCAGTCTTCCGACAGGGGGCTACACTGAAGCTTTCTTT.

This clonotype turned up a few times. The V and J genes are TRBV10-3 and TRBJ1-5; 8 nucleotides line up with TRBD1. The junction had 10 bases not matched to a gene; V was cut back by 5 bases and J by 4 bases. Germline assignment: CDR1 ENHRY and CDR2 SYGVKD. There are 16 residues in the CDR3. The CDR3: CAISKTRTGRNQPQHF. The CDR3 DNA reads TGTGCCATCAGTAAGACCCGGACAGGGAGGAATCAGCCCCAGCATTTT.

This clonotype was counted a few times. The CDR3 DNA is TGCAGTGCGTCCCCCCAGGTAGCGGGCTACAATGAGCAGTTCTTC. This gives the protein CSASPQVAGYNEQFF. V and J are TRBV20-1 and TRBJ2-1; TRBD2 agrees at 7 bases. The CDR3 has 15 amino acids. Germline CDR1 reads DFQATT; CDR2 reads SNEGSKA (reference sequence). Trimming cost V 6 bases and J 3 bases; bases outside gene matches: 11.

The rearrangement uses TRBV5-4 and TRBJ2-4; TRBD1 matches at 10 bases. V shed 10 bases, J shed 3 bases, and the junction held 13 bases outside the gene matches. CDR1 SGHNT and CDR2 YYREEE come from the germline V gene (reference sequence). The CDR3 spans 16 residues. CDR3 coding DNA: TGTGCCCCCGACCCCGGGACAGGGGTAGGCAAAAACATTCAGTACTTC. Its protein product is CAPDPGTGVGKNIQYF.

V is TRBV6-1 and J is TRBJ1-2; 8 nucleotides line up with TRBD1. Trimming removed 6 bases from V and 4 bases from J; junction bases left unmatched: 7. The CDR3 is 14 amino acids. Germline V lookup: CDR1 MNHNS, CDR2 SASEGT. The CDR3 DNA reads as TGTGCCAGCAGGTCTGACAGGGGCCCCTATGGCTACACCTTC. Encoded protein: CASRSDRGPYGYTF.

The chain is built from TRBV28 and TRBJ1-2; D is possibly TRBD1 (5 bases). Germline V gene lookup returns CDR1 MDHEN and CDR2 SYDVKM. The CDR3 consists of 13 residues. Trimming removed 7 bases from V and 8 bases from J, with 17 bases in between. CDR3 bases: TGTGCCAGCACCATACAGGACCTAGGGGGCTACACCTTC. It translates to CASTIQDLGGYTF.

This chain uses TRBV3-1 with TRBJ1-2; a possible D gene is TRBD1 (5 bases). Trimming took off 5 bases at V and 4 bases at J, with 11 bases between the two ends. The CDR3 covers 13 residues. Germline V gene lookup returns CDR1 LGHDT and CDR2 YNNKEL (reference sequence). The CDR3 nucleotides are TGTGCCAGCAGCTCTGGGACCCCCTATGGCTACACCTTC. This encodes CASSSGTPYGYTF. The whole variable domain, filled in from reference TRBV3-1 and TRBJ1-2, reads DTAVSQTPKYLVTQMGNDKSIKCEQNLGHDTMYWYKQDSKKFLKIMFSYNNKELIINETVPNRFSPKSPDKAHLNLHINSLELGDSAVYFCASSSGTPYGYTFGSGTRLTVV.

The chain joins TRBV4-1 to TRBJ2-1; 14 nucleotides match TRBD2. Germline V lookup: CDR1 MGHRA, CDR2 YSYEKL. J gave up 12 bases and V 2 bases, and 12 bases lay outside the gene matches. This CDR3 has 17 residues. The DNA of the CDR3 is TGCGCCAGCAGCCAAAGGGAGGGACTAGCGGGAGTAGGGGGGCAGTTCTTC. Its protein is CASSQREGLAGVGGQFF.

The chain couples TRBV10-1 to TRBJ1-3; D is unclear. V lost 2 bases to trimming and J lost 0 bases, with 11 bases between them. Germline loops: CDR1 WNHNN, CDR2 SYGVQD (reference sequence). The CDR3 covers 16 residues. Written as DNA, the CDR3 is TGCGCCAGCAGTGAGGATCCCCGAAGCTCTGGAAACACCATATATTTT. Protein sequence: CASSEDPRSSGNTIYF.

This clonotype was recorded at least ten times. The chain combines TRBV29-1 with TRBJ2-3; TRBD2 matches 8 bases. The CDR3 extends over 14 amino acids. Germline V gene sequence: CDR1 SQVTM, CDR2 ANQGSEA. Unmatched junction bases numbered 9, after V lost 7 bases and J lost 3 bases. The CDR3 bases are TGCAGCGGTACAACGGGAGGGCCAACAGATACGCAGTATTTT. Its protein product is CSGTTGGPTDTQYF.

The gene calls are TRBV5-1 and TRBJ1-1; TRBD1 agrees at 10 bases. J gave up 6 bases and V 4 bases, and 15 bases lay outside the gene matches. Germline CDR1 and CDR2: SGHRS and YFSETQ. The CDR3 totals 17 residues. CDR3 sequence reads: CASSPRTGGPSGAEAFF. CDR3 DNA: TGCGCCAGCAGCCCGAGGACAGGGGGTCCTTCCGGGGCTGAAGCTTTCTTT.

This clonotype was counted at least ten times. This sequence joins TRBV12-3 or TRBV12-4 and TRBJ1-5; 10 nucleotides align to TRBD1. CDR3 length: 15 residues. V lost 4 bases, J lost 3 bases, and 3 bases stayed unmatched. CDR3: CASSSGQGPNQPQHF. DNA for the CDR3: TGTGCCAGCAGTTCGGGACAGGGGCCCAATCAGCCCCAGCATTTT.

This clonotype was observed a handful of times. The rearrangement joins TRBV12-3 or TRBV12-4 to TRBJ1-1; D call uncertain. V lost 6 bases and J lost 1, with 15 bases in between. The CDR3 totals 15 residues. CDR3 sequence reads: CASRPLHLANTEAFF. The CDR3 DNA reads as TGTGCCAGCAGGCCCCTTCACCTCGCGAACACTGAAGCTTTCTTT.

The chain is built from TRBV24-1 and TRBJ2-1, with TRBD1 identical over 12 bases. The germline V gene encodes CDR1 KGHDR and CDR2 SFDVKD. The CDR3 runs 17 residues. The V and J ends lost 0 bases and 8 bases, in that order; junction bases with no gene match: 7. Written as DNA, the CDR3 is TGTGCCACCAGTGATTTGCAAGGGACAGGGGGCCGGGATGAGCAGTTCTTC. Translated, it gives CATSDLQGTGGRDEQFF.

The J gene is TRBJ2-7, the V gene TRBV27, with 10 bases aligning to TRBD2. Trimming at V came to 1 base and at J to 6 bases, leaving 9 bases not matched to a gene. This CDR3 comprises 16 residues. The germline V gene encodes CDR1 MNHEY and CDR2 SMNVEV (reference sequence). The CDR3 DNA is TGTGCCAGCAGTTTATGGGGGGGACTAGCGCTGGGCGAGCAGTACTTC. Its protein product is CASSLWGGLALGEQYF.

This clonotype was detected a few times. The J gene is TRBJ2-7, the V gene TRBV7-8; D perhaps matches TRBD1 (6 bases). CDR1 and CDR2 from the germline V gene are SGHVS and FQNEAQ. The CDR3 has 16 amino acids. V shed 3 bases and J shed 1 base, with 16 bases lying between them. The CDR3 protein is CASSFSPETGSYEQYF. For the CDR3, the DNA is TGTGCCAGCAGCTTCTCCCCCGAGACAGGATCCTACGAGCAGTACTTC.

This clonotype was picked up many times. This chain connects TRBV5-1 to TRBJ2-7; weak D call: TRBD1 (6 bases). The CDR3 extends over 15 amino acids. Germline V gene lookup returns CDR1 SGHRS and CDR2 YFSETQ. Trimming cost V 4 bases and J 3 bases, with 17 bases left between them. The CDR3 coding sequence is TGCGCCAGCAGCGCCCCAGGGGCACAGGGCTACGAGCAGTACTTC. Protein: CASSAPGAQGYEQYF.

This clonotype came up many times. V usage is TRBV28 and J usage is TRBJ2-7; D not certain. V lost 6 bases and J lost 6, with 12 bases in between. The CDR3 covers 12 residues. Germline V gene sequence: CDR1 MDHEN, CDR2 SYDVKM. The CDR3 is CASSLLGSEQYF. Here the CDR3 DNA reads TGTGCCAGCAGCCTCCTCGGGTCCGAGCAGTACTTC.

The table lists this clonotype with a few counts. The chain combines TRBV27 with TRBJ2-2, with 7 bases identical to TRBD1. V was clipped by 6 bases and J by 3 bases; unmatched bases: 7. Germline CDR1 and CDR2: MNHEY and SMNVEV (reference sequence). The CDR3 contains 15 residues. As DNA, the CDR3 is TGTGCCAGCAGCCCTACAGGGGTGTACACCGGGGAGCTGTTTTTT. Amino acids: CASSPTGVYTGELFF.

CDR3: CSASHQTGELFF. CDR3 DNA: TGCAGTGCTAGTCACCAAACCGGGGAGCTGTTTTTT. This sequence joins TRBV20-1 and TRBJ2-2; D remains ambiguous. The V gene's germline CDR1 is DFQATT and CDR2 SNEGSKA (reference sequence). Trimming stripped 3 bases from V and 5 bases from J, with 7 bases between. The length of the CDR3 is 12 residues.

The chain recombines TRBV5-1 with TRBJ1-1; maybe TRBD1 (6 bases). V lost 3 bases, J lost 7 bases, and 16 bases lay in between. The length of the CDR3 is 14 residues. CDR1 SGHRS and CDR2 YFSETQ come from the germline V gene. DNA of the CDR3: TGCGCCAGCAGCTCCCCCGGGGTGGACAGTGAAGCTTTCTTT. Amino acids: CASSSPGVDSEAFF.

The chain joins TRBV6-2 or TRBV6-3 to TRBJ1-2; D is ambiguous. V dropped 6 bases and J dropped 4 bases, with 15 bases sitting between them. The CDR3 is 14 amino acids. The V gene's germline CDR1 is MNHEY and CDR2 SVGEGT. The CDR3 region is CASSLGREIYGYTF. The CDR3, as DNA: TGTGCCAGCAGCCTAGGACGGGAGATCTATGGCTACACCTTC.

This clonotype was seen a handful of times. This rearrangement joins TRBV9 to TRBJ2-7, with TRBD2 matching over 7 bases. CDR3 length: 14 residues. With 0 bases clipped from V and 5 bases from J, the junction kept 5 bases outside the gene matches. The germline gives CDR1 SGDLS, CDR2 YYNGEE. This CDR3 is CASSVGWEGNEQYF. The DNA of the CDR3 is TGTGCCAGCAGCGTAGGGTGGGAGGGGAACGAGCAGTACTTC.

In the case of this clonotype: A single base separates this from a much larger clone, so it may be a read error. The chain couples TRBV11-2 to TRBJ1-4; the D is unclear. CDR3 length: 14 amino acids. Germline V lookup: CDR1 SGHAT, CDR2 FQNNGV. The CDR3 nucleotides are TGTGCCAGCAGCGAACAGCCAACTAATGAAAAACTGGTTTTT. This encodes CASSEQPTNEKLVF.

As for this clonotype: One junction end does not reproduce the germline sequence, and a read error may be involved. The chain uses TRBV2 and TRBJ1-4, with 7 bases fitting TRBD1. CDR3 length: 14 residues. Germline values: CDR1 SNHLY, CDR2 FYNNEI. The CDR3 region has the DNA TGTGCCAGCAGTGGACAGGGACCTAATGAAGAACTGTTTTTT. Translation: CASSGQGPNEELFF.

This clonotype appeared many times. The chain recombines TRBV2 with TRBJ2-2, with TRBD1 identical over 9 bases. Germline CDR1 SNHLY, CDR2 FYNNEI. The CDR3 has 14 residues. The V and J ends lost 7 bases and 4 bases, in that order; junction bases with no gene match: 4. The CDR3 nucleotides are TGTGCCAGCAACCTACAGGGGGCCACCGGGGAGCTGTTTTTT. Amino acid sequence: CASNLQGATGELFF.

The J gene is TRBJ1-5, the V gene TRBV6-6; 8 positions agree with TRBD1. The CDR3 spans 17 residues. Germline loops: CDR1 MNHNY, CDR2 SVGAGI (reference sequence). V trimming: 0 bases; J trimming: 2 bases; junction bases outside the gene matches: 6. CDR3 in amino acids: CASSYSAQGVRNQPQHF. The CDR3 DNA reads TGTGCCAGCAGTTACTCGGCACAGGGGGTTCGCAATCAGCCCCAGCATTTT.

The CDR3 protein is CASSPRTALYEQYF. The CDR3, as DNA: TGTGCCAGCAGCCCTAGGACAGCCCTCTACGAGCAGTACTTC. This chain connects TRBV28 to TRBJ2-7; weak D call: TRBD1 (6 bases). The germline V gene has CDR1 MDHEN and CDR2 SYDVKM. The ends were cut back, 6 bases at V and 3 bases at J, with 15 bases in the middle. The CDR3 is made up of 14 amino acids.